These T cell receptor beta chains were read from a single sample in a study of T cell repertoires and HLA-DP antigens. Assay used: immunoSEQ multiplex PCR; TCRdb lists only in-frame clones, some missing. The sample carries 75,000 to 90,000 clones, 86% recorded once. Which antigens these TCRs recognize remains unknown. Sequencing used CD4+ T cells from PBMCs. The source is a man aged 50 to 60 in good health and CMV-seronegative. CDR3s leave out the opening cysteine and the closing phenylalanine or tryptophan. Fields, in order: J gene, V gene, clone size, CDR3 protein. Size is stated for part of the rows, as once, few or many counts, or as a class when the clone is expanded.

j_call: TRBJ1-1
v_call: TRBV5-4
clone_size: -
cdr3_aa: ASSLDRGRSEAF

j_call: TRBJ2-1
v_call: TRBV9
clone_size: -
cdr3_aa: ASSVLAGADGEQF

j_call: TRBJ2-3
v_call: TRBV29-1
clone_size: -
cdr3_aa: SVVFGASDTQY

j_call: TRBJ2-3
v_call: TRBV19
clone_size: -
cdr3_aa: ASSRDRVGDTQY

j_call: TRBJ2-2
v_call: TRBV5-1
clone_size: -
cdr3_aa: ASSQSSGSSGELF

j_call: TRBJ2-1
v_call: TRBV7-8
clone_size: -
cdr3_aa: ASSPGELSYNEQF

j_call: TRBJ2-7
v_call: TRBV19
clone_size: -
cdr3_aa: ASSDQGVTYEQY

j_call: TRBJ2-3
v_call: TRBV5-1
clone_size: -
cdr3_aa: ASSSRTGGTDTQY

j_call: TRBJ1-5
v_call: TRBV7-7
clone_size: once
cdr3_aa: ASSVDQGDSNQPQH

j_call: TRBJ2-7
v_call: TRBV2
clone_size: -
cdr3_aa: ASRLAPLGSYEQY

j_call: TRBJ1-4
v_call: TRBV6-5
clone_size: -
cdr3_aa: ASSYSTGSGEKLF

j_call: TRBJ2-6
v_call: TRBV30
clone_size: -
cdr3_aa: AWSRAGAAWLTNVLT

j_call: TRBJ1-5
v_call: TRBV7-8
clone_size: -
cdr3_aa: ASSHQWGGSEPQH

j_call: TRBJ2-1
v_call: TRBV6-6
clone_size: -
cdr3_aa: ASSQTSGRAVGEQF

j_call: TRBJ2-5
v_call: TRBV18
clone_size: once
cdr3_aa: ASSPNYGSGWETQY

j_call: TRBJ2-1
v_call: TRBV2
clone_size: once
cdr3_aa: ASSRPRSEQF

j_call: TRBJ1-4
v_call: TRBV9
clone_size: -
cdr3_aa: ASSNRTGGSNEKLF

j_call: TRBJ2-5
v_call: TRBV5-4
clone_size: -
cdr3_aa: ASSSGPRQETQY